This is a list of T cell receptor beta chains from one sample in a study of OX40 agonist ivuxolimab in advanced cancers. Sequenced by immunoSEQ multiplex PCR; TCRdb stores in-frame clones only, minus some. The data show roughly 20,000 clones, with over 75% seen just once and 45% to 50% held by the top ten. The source material was CD4+ or CD8+ T cells sorted from blood, sampled in a trial of the OX40 agonist ivuxolimab. The source of these receptors is an adult with an advanced solid tumor such as melanoma, head and neck, liver or kidney cancer. The CDR3 runs from the conserved cysteine through the conserved F or W. The D gene is left open where the match is weak. Clone size appears in some rows only: once, few, many, or a class for an expanded clone.

v_gene,j_gene,d_gene,abundance,CDR3aa,CDR3nt
TRBV28,TRBJ2-1,.,.,CASSPGLASYNEQFF,TGTGCCAGCAGTCCCGGCCTAGCTTCCTACAATGAGCAGTTCTTC
TRBV7-2,TRBJ2-1,.,once,CASSPEFNEQFF,TGTGCCAGCAGCCCTGAATTCAATGAGCAGTTCTTC
TRBV5-1,TRBJ1-1,.,.,CASSWTVPSLAFF,TGCGCCAGCAGCTGGACAGTCCCCTCCTTGGCTTTCTTT
TRBV6-5,TRBJ2-2,.,.,CASRLPGRSTGELFF,TGTGCCAGCAGACTTCCGGGACGGAGCACCGGGGAGCTGTTTTTT
TRBV6-5,TRBJ1-1,.,.,CASGFGANTEAFF,TGTGCCAGCGGTTTCGGGGCAAACACTGAAGCTTTCTTT
TRBV7-2,TRBJ1-1,.,.,CASSLGSNMNTEAFF,TGTGCCAGCAGCTTAGGGAGTAATATGAACACTGAAGCTTTCTTT
TRBV9,TRBJ2-7,.,.,CASSVGDGIYEQYF,TGTGCCAGCAGCGTAGGGGACGGAATCTACGAGCAGTACTTC
TRBV10-2,TRBJ1-1,TRBD1,.,CASLTGPNTEAFF,TGCGCCAGCCTGACAGGGCCGAACACTGAAGCTTTCTTT
TRBV7-9,TRBJ2-2,TRBD2,.,CASRGTSESNTGELFF,TGTGCCAGCAGAGGGACTAGCGAATCTAACACCGGGGAGCTGTTTTTT
TRBV5-1,TRBJ2-2,TRBD2,.,CASRFSGRSGGELFF,TGCGCCAGCAGGTTTAGCGGGAGATCCGGCGGGGAGCTGTTTTTT
TRBV2,TRBJ2-4,TRBD1,.,CASKGAEPKNIQYF,TGTGCCAGCAAGGGGGCAGAACCCAAAAACATTCAGTACTTC
TRBV5-4,TRBJ2-2,.,.,CASNLVKNTGELFF,TGTGCCAGCAACTTGGTAAAGAACACCGGGGAGCTGTTTTTT
TRBV7-9,TRBJ1-1,TRBD1,medium-sized,CASSRTGNTEAFF,TGTGCCAGCAGCCGGACAGGGAACACTGAAGCTTTCTTT
TRBV11-2,TRBJ1-1,.,.,CASSFTGFMNTEAFF,TGTGCCAGCAGCTTTACAGGCTTTATGAACACTGAAGCTTTCTTT
TRBV5-6,TRBJ2-7,.,.,CASSSLASSYEQYF,TGTGCCAGCAGCTCCCTGGCTAGCTCCTACGAGCAGTACTTC
TRBV28,TRBJ2-4,TRBD1,.,CASSGQGRVAKNIQYF,TGTGCCAGCAGTGGACAGGGAAGAGTAGCCAAAAACATTCAGTACTTC
TRBV5-4,TRBJ1-6,.,.,CASSLGGGGNSPLHF,TGTGCCAGCAGCTTGGGGGGGGGTGGTAATTCACCCCTCCACTTT
TRBV5-1,TRBJ2-5,.,.,CASPSQDREVLETQYF,TGCGCCAGCCCTTCCCAAGACAGGGAGGTTCTGGAGACCCAGTACTTC
TRBV7-6,TRBJ2-1,TRBD2,few,CASSLVAGGSYNEQFF,TGTGCCAGCAGCTTAGTGGCGGGGGGGTCCTACAATGAGCAGTTCTTC
TRBV19,TRBJ1-2,.,.,CASSPRTASRGYTF,TGTGCCAGTAGTCCTCGGACAGCATCTAGGGGCTACACCTTC
TRBV5-4,TRBJ2-5,.,.,CASSFRGRETQYF,TGTGCCAGCAGCTTTCGGGGGAGAGAGACCCAGTACTTC
TRBV5-1,TRBJ2-7,.,.,CASSLGWDLGREQYF,TGCGCCAGCAGCTTGGGATGGGACTTAGGGCGCGAGCAGTACTTC
TRBV28,TRBJ1-2,TRBD1,.,CASSFYRDSGGYGYTF,TGTGCCAGCAGTTTCTATCGGGACAGTGGAGGCTATGGCTACACCTTC
TRBV7-3,TRBJ2-1,.,.,CASSLSSRENEQFF,TGTGCCAGCAGCTTGAGTAGCAGGGAGAATGAGCAGTTCTTC
TRBV28,TRBJ2-7,TRBD1,.,CASRADRGPDEQYF,TGTGCCAGCAGAGCCGACAGGGGGCCCGACGAGCAGTACTTC
TRBV27,TRBJ2-7,TRBD2,.,CASSLAGGYEQYF,TGTGCCAGCAGTTTAGCGGGGGGCTACGAGCAGTACTTC
TRBV11-2,TRBJ1-1,.,.,CASSLSTGLNTEAFF,TGTGCCAGCAGCTTAAGCACAGGGCTGAACACTGAAGCTTTCTTT
TRBV25-1,TRBJ2-1,.,.,CASSESVSYNEQFF,TGTGCCAGCAGTGAATCTGTTTCCTACAATGAGCAGTTCTTC
TRBV6-6,TRBJ1-2,.,few,CASSPTENYGYTF,TGTGCCAGCAGCCCGACAGAGAACTATGGCTACACCTTC
TRBV23-1,TRBJ2-5,TRBD2,once,CASSQSRSGAYQETQYF,TGCGCCAGCAGTCAATCACGGAGCGGGGCGTACCAAGAGACCCAGTACTTC
TRBV6-1,TRBJ2-7,.,.,CASSEGQLHYYEQYF,TGTGCCAGCAGTGAAGGCCAGCTACATTACTACGAGCAGTACTTC
TRBV5-5,TRBJ1-2,.,.,CASSLEPGFNYGYTF,TGTGCCAGCAGCTTGGAGCCCGGCTTTAACTATGGCTACACCTTC
TRBV4-1,TRBJ2-7,.,.,CASSQGLGAGFGEQYF,TGCGCCAGCAGCCAAGGCCTCGGGGCTGGGTTCGGCGAGCAGTACTTC
TRBV7-7,TRBJ2-5,.,.,CASSLYQGRWETQYF,TGTGCCAGCAGCTTATACCAGGGGAGATGGGAGACCCAGTACTTC
TRBV7-9,TRBJ2-5,.,.,CASSTRNGGGETQYF,TGTGCCAGCAGCACCCGTAACGGAGGTGGGGAGACCCAGTACTTC
TRBV4-2,TRBJ2-3,.,.,CASSQDPRGETDTQYF,TGTGCCAGCAGCCAAGATCCCAGGGGTGAGACAGATACGCAGTATTTT
TRBV7-9,TRBJ2-2,TRBD2,few,CASRGTSGSTGELFF,TGTGCCAGCAGGGGGACTAGCGGGAGCACCGGGGAGCTGTTTTTT
TRBV7-9,TRBJ2-1,.,.,CASSPPRHDEQFF,TGTGCCAGCAGCCCACCCCGTCATGATGAGCAGTTCTTC
TRBV4-3,TRBJ2-6,.,.,CASSRSGANVLTF,TGCGCCAGCAGCCGGAGTGGGGCCAACGTCCTGACTTTC
TRBV5-1,TRBJ1-2,.,.,CASSWEDTGAYGYTF,TGCGCCAGCAGCTGGGAAGACACTGGGGCCTATGGCTACACCTTC
TRBV9,TRBJ1-1,TRBD1,few,CASSPGQGTEAFF,TGTGCCAGCTCTCCGGGACAGGGAACTGAAGCTTTCTTT
TRBV7-9,TRBJ2-1,.,.,CASSLPPGWGHNEQFF,TGTGCCAGCAGCTTACCCCCAGGGTGGGGGCACAATGAGCAGTTCTTC
TRBV9,TRBJ2-7,.,.,CASNKNGGYEQYF,TGTGCCAGCAACAAGAATGGGGGCTACGAGCAGTACTTC
TRBV6-5,TRBJ1-5,TRBD1,.,CASSYSRQGLNQPQHF,TGTGCCAGCAGTTATTCCCGACAGGGACTCAATCAGCCCCAGCATTTT
TRBV11-2,TRBJ2-5,TRBD2,.,CASRPLAYQETQYF,TGTGCCAGCAGACCACTAGCGTACCAAGAGACCCAGTACTTC
TRBV9,TRBJ2-3,TRBD1,.,CASSETGNTQYF,TGTGCCAGCAGCGAGACAGGGAATACGCAGTATTTT